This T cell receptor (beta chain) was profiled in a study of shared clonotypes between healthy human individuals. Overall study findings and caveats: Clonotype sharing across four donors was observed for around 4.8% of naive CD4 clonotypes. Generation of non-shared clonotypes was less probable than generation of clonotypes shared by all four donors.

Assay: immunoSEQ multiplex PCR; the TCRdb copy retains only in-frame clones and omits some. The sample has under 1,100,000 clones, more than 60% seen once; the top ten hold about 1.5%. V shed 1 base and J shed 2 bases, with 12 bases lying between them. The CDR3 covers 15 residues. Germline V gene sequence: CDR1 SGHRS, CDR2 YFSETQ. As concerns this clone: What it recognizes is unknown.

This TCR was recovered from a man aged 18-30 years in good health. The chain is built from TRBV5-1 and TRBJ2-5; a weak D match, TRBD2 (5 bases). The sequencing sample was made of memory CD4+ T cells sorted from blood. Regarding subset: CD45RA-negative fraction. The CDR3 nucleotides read TGCGCCAGCAGCTTGTTGCTGGGGAGACAAGAGACCCAGTACTTC. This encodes CASSLLLGRQETQYF.